Listed below are T cell receptor beta chains from one sample, sequenced in a study of cytomegalovirus exposure and HLA in healthy donors. Generated by immunoSEQ multiplex PCR, the TCRdb table keeps only in-frame clones and is missing some. The repertoire holds a few hundred thousand clones, with 70% to 90% as singletons. Source material: PBMCs. All receptors derive from a woman aged 18-29 years in good health and CMV-seronegative. Both conserved end residues are part of each CDR3. The D gene is left open where the match is weak. Clone size is given for some rows only: seen once, a few or many times, or a class if the clone is expanded.

clone size	V gene	J gene	D gene	CDR3 protein	CDR3 DNA
NA	TRBV13	TRBJ2-3	TRBD1	CASSLTGTGRSTDTQYF	TGTGCCAGCAGCCTCACCGGGACAGGTCGTAGCACAGATACGCAGTATTTT
NA	TRBV6-6	TRBJ2-3	NA	CASLGGGWTDTQYF	TGTGCCAGCCTAGGGGGGGGATGGACAGATACGCAGTATTTT
once	TRBV6-1	TRBJ1-6	NA	CASSEVAENSPLHF	TGTGCCAGCAGTGAGGTGGCGGAAAATTCACCCCTCCACTTT
NA	TRBV5-6	TRBJ2-3	NA	CASSGPGLRGTDTQYF	TGTGCCAGCAGCGGGCCTGGACTACGAGGCACAGATACGCAGTATTTT
NA	TRBV7-8	TRBJ2-1	NA	CASSLASPNEQFF	TGTGCCAGCAGCTTAGCGAGTCCCAATGAGCAGTTCTTC
few	TRBV27	TRBJ1-2	NA	CASSTPWGSYGYTF	TGTGCCAGCAGTACCCCCTGGGGCAGCTATGGCTACACCTTC
NA	TRBV7-9	TRBJ2-4	NA	CASSSGVNKNIQYF	TGTGCCAGCAGCTCCGGGGTAAACAAAAACATTCAGTACTTC
once	TRBV29-1	TRBJ2-5	NA	CSAGARPPGQYF	TGCAGCGCTGGCGCCCGCCCCCCGGGCCAGTACTTC
NA	TRBV27	TRBJ2-2	NA	CASSSPGADGELFF	TGTGCCAGCAGCTCACCTGGGGCTGACGGGGAGCTGTTTTTT
NA	TRBV12-5	TRBJ1-3	NA	CASGFGEAPGNTIYF	TGTGCTAGTGGTTTCGGGGAAGCACCTGGAAACACCATATATTTT
NA	TRBV2	TRBJ1-1	TRBD1	CASSESWTGGADTEAFF	TGTGCCAGCAGTGAAAGTTGGACAGGGGGCGCGGACACTGAAGCTTTCTTT
NA	TRBV5-1	TRBJ2-5	NA	CASSLYRSSGQETQYF	TGCGCCAGCAGCTTGTATCGGTCCAGCGGACAAGAGACCCAGTACTTC
NA	TRBV30	TRBJ1-3	NA	CAWRAQGNTIYF	TGTGCCTGGAGGGCTCAGGGAAACACCATATATTTT
NA	TRBV9	TRBJ2-7	TRBD2	CASSGAGTSGGLSYEQYF	TGTGCCAGCAGCGGGGCCGGGACTAGCGGGGGCCTCTCCTACGAGCAGTACTTC
NA	TRBV9	TRBJ2-7	TRBD1	CASSAQQGAGEQYF	TGTGCCAGCAGCGCCCAACAGGGGGCGGGGGAGCAGTACTTC
once	TRBV5-8	TRBJ2-2	TRBD2	CASSRAGLAGTGELFF	TGTGCCAGCAGCCGAGCGGGACTAGCGGGGACCGGGGAGCTGTTTTTT
once	TRBV7-8	TRBJ1-2	NA	CASSLGGGNYGYTF	TGTGCCAGCAGCTTAGGCGGGGGAAACTATGGCTACACCTTC
NA	TRBV19	TRBJ1-6	NA	CASSKAASSYNSPLHF	TGTGCCAGTAGCAAGGCCGCTAGCTCCTATAATTCACCCCTCCACTTT
NA	TRBV25-1	TRBJ2-2	NA	CANSADTGELFF	TGTGCCAACTCGGCGGACACCGGGGAGCTGTTTTTT
once	TRBV5-1	TRBJ2-1	NA	CASSPVKVSYNEQFF	TGCGCCAGCAGCCCGGTGAAAGTCTCCTACAATGAGCAGTTCTTC
NA	TRBV18	TRBJ1-5	NA	CASSPSGGKPQHF	TGTGCCAGCTCACCCTCGGGGGGCAAACCCCAGCATTTT
NA	TRBV7-9	TRBJ2-6	NA	CASTPRGANVLTF	TGTGCCAGCACGCCCCGGGGGGCCAACGTCCTGACTTTC
once	TRBV10-3	TRBJ1-1	TRBD1	CAIRDRGKSEAFF	TGTGCCATCAGGGACAGGGGGAAGTCTGAAGCTTTCTTT
once	TRBV6-1	TRBJ1-5	NA	CASSEALNQPQHF	TGTGCCAGCAGTGAAGCGTTAAATCAGCCCCAGCATTTT
few	TRBV12-5	TRBJ1-2	TRBD1	CASGTTGFGYTF	TGTGCTAGTGGCACGACAGGGTTTGGCTACACCTTC
NA	TRBV30	TRBJ1-2	TRBD1	CAVGQGQPAKIF	TGTGCCGTTGGACAGGGGCAGCCTGCGAAGATCTTC
NA	TRBV5-1	TRBJ1-1	NA	CASSLSSQLNTEAFF	TGCGCCAGCAGCTTATCTAGTCAGCTGAACACTGAAGCTTTCTTT
NA	TRBV6-1	TRBJ2-7	NA	CASSEDPTSSYEQYF	TGTGCCAGCAGTGAAGACCCGACAAGCTCCTACGAGCAGTACTTC
NA	TRBV7-9	TRBJ1-1	NA	CSSSHTGHYTEAFF	TGTTCCAGCAGCCATACGGGACACTACACTGAAGCTTTCTTT
NA	TRBV5-1	TRBJ2-5	TRBD1	CASSDQGQQETQYF	TGCGCCAGCAGCGACCAGGGACAGCAAGAGACCCAGTACTTC
many	TRBV4-1	TRBJ1-1	TRBD1	CASSRDRDSGAFF	TGCGCCAGCAGCCGAGACAGGGATTCAGGTGCTTTCTTT
NA	TRBV4-1	TRBJ1-1	TRBD1	CASSPARTGVGTEAFF	TGCGCCAGCAGCCCGGCCCGTACAGGGGTGGGCACTGAAGCTTTCTTT
NA	TRBV6-5	TRBJ1-2	NA	CASSYGGTWDYGYTF	TGTGCCAGCAGTTACGGCGGAACCTGGGACTATGGCTACACCTTC
NA	TRBV27	TRBJ1-2	NA	CASSAFGGADLNYGYTF	TGTGCCAGCAGTGCCTTTGGGGGCGCAGATCTTAACTATGGCTACACCTTC
NA	TRBV27	TRBJ1-6	NA	CASSLEGLGNSPLHF	TGTGCCAGCAGTTTAGAGGGTTTGGGTAATTCACCCCTCCACTTT
NA	TRBV12-5	TRBJ1-1	TRBD1	CASAYGDRGTEAFF	TGTGCTAGTGCCTATGGGGACAGGGGCACTGAAGCTTTCTTT
NA	TRBV18	TRBJ2-3	NA	CASSPTGPTDTQYF	TGTGCCAGCTCACCTACAGGACCCACAGATACGCAGTATTTT
once	TRBV11-2	TRBJ2-3	NA	CASSLGKGLRTDTQYF	TGTGCCAGCAGCTTAGGCAAGGGGTTAAGAACAGATACGCAGTATTTT
NA	TRBV15	TRBJ1-2	TRBD1	CATSRPGTAFGNTF	TGTGCCACCAGCAGACCCGGGACAGCGTTCGGAAACACCTTC
NA	TRBV5-8	TRBJ2-2	TRBD1	CASSLSPGGSGELFF	TGTGCCAGCAGCTTATCGCCAGGGGGATCCGGGGAGCTGTTTTTT
NA	TRBV7-9	TRBJ2-5	TRBD2	CSSSRLRGGLGETQYF	TGTTCCAGCAGCCGGTTACGGGGGGGGCTCGGAGAGACCCAGTACTTC
NA	TRBV25-1	TRBJ1-2	NA	CASSELGGEGYTF	TGTGCCAGCAGTGAATTGGGGGGTGAGGGCTACACCTTC
few	TRBV7-8	TRBJ1-1	NA	CASSIGWTTNTEAFF	TGTGCCAGCAGCATAGGCTGGACAACGAACACTGAAGCTTTCTTT
once	TRBV6-5	TRBJ2-1	TRBD1	CASSYFLRTGSNEQFF	TGTGCCAGCAGTTACTTTCTTCGGACAGGGAGCAATGAGCAGTTCTTC